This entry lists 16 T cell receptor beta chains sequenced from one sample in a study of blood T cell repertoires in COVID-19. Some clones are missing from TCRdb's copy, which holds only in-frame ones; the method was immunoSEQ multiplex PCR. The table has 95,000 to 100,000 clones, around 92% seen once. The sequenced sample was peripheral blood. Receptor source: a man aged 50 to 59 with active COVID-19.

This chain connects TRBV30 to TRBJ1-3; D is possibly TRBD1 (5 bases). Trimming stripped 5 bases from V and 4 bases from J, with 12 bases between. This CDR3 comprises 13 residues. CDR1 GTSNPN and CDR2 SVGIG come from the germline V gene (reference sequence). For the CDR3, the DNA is TGTGCCTGGGGGGGAGGTACGGGAAACACCATATATTTT. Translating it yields CAWGGGTGNTIYF.

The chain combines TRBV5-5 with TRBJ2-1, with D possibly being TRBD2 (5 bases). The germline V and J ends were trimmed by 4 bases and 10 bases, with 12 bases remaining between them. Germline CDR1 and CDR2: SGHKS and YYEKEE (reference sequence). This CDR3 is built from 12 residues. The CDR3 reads CASSSLGVEQFF. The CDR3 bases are TGTGCCAGCAGCAGCCTCGGGGTGGAGCAGTTCTTC.

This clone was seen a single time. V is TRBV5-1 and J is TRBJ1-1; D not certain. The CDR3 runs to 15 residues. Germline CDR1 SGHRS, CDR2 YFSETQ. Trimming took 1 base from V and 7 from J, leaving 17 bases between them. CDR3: CASSLSSTGRDEAFF. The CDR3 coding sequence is TGCGCCAGCAGCTTGTCATCGACGGGGAGGGATGAAGCTTTCTTT.

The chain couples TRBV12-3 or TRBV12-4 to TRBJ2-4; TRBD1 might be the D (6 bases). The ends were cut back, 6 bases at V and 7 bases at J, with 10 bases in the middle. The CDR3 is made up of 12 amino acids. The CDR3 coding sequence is TGTGCCAGCAGACCAACAGGGAACATTCAGTACTTC. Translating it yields CASRPTGNIQYF.

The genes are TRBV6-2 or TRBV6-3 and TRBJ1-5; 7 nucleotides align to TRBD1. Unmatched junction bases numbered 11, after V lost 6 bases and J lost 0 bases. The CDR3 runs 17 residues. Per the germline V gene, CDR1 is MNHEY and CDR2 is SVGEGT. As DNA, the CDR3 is TGTGCCAGCAGCCCTACTAAGACAGGGTATAGCAATCAGCCCCAGCATTTT. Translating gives CASSPTKTGYSNQPQHF.

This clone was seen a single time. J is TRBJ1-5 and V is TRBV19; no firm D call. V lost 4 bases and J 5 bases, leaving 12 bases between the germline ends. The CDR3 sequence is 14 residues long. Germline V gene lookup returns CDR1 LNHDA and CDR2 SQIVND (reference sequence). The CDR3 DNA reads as TGTGCCAGTAGTAAGGCAGGCCATCATCAGCCCCAGCATTTT. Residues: CASSKAGHHQPQHF.

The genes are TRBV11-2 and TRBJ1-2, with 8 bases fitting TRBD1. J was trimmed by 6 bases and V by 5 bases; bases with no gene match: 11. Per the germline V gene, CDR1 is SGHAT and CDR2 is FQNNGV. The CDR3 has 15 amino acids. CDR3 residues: CASSRVTGEGDGYTF. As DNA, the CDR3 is TGTGCCAGCAGCCGAGTGACAGGGGAAGGGGATGGCTACACCTTC.

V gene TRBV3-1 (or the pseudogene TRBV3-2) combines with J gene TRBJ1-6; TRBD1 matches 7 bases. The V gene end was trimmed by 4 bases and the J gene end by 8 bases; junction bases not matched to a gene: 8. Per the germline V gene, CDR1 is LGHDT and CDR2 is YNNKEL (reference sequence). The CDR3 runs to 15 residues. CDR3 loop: CASSPRDSSYSPLHF. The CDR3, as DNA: TGTGCCAGCAGCCCCCGGGACAGCTCCTATTCACCCCTCCACTTT.

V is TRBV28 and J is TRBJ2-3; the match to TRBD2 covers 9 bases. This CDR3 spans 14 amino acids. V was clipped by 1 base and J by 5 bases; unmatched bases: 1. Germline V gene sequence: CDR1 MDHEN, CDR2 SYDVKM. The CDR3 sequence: CASSLLAGEDTQYF. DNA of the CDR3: TGTGCCAGCAGTTTATTAGCGGGAGAAGATACGCAGTATTTT.

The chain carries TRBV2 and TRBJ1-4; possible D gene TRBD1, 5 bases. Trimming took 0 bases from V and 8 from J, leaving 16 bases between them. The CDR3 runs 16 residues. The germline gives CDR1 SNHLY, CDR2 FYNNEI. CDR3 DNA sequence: TGTGCCAGCAGTGAAGCGCAGGCCAGGAGGGGAGAAAAACTGTTTTTT. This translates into CASSEAQARRGEKLFF.

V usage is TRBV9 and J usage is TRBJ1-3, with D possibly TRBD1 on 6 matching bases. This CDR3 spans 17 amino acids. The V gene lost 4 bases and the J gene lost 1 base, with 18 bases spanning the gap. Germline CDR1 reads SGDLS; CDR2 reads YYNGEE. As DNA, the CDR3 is TGTGCCAGCAGCCAAAGCCGGGACACGACTTCTGGAAACACCATATATTTT. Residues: CASSQSRDTTSGNTIYF.

The CDR3 loop reads CASSLSLTSGPSPLSTDTQYF. Here the CDR3 DNA reads TGCGCCAGCAGCTTATCCCTAACTAGCGGGCCATCCCCTTTGAGCACAGATACGCAGTATTTT. The chain links TRBV5-1 to TRBJ2-3; 9 nucleotides agree with TRBD2. The germline V gene encodes CDR1 SGHRS and CDR2 YFSETQ. The trim removed 2 bases at V and 0 bases at J, leaving 19 bases unmatched. The CDR3 sequence is 21 residues long.

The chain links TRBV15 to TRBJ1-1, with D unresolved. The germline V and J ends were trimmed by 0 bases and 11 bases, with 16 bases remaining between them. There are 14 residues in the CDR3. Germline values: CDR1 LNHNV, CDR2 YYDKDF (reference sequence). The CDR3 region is CATSRDRVDPRAFF. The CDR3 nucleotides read TGTGCCACCAGCAGAGATCGGGTAGACCCCCGGGCTTTCTTT.

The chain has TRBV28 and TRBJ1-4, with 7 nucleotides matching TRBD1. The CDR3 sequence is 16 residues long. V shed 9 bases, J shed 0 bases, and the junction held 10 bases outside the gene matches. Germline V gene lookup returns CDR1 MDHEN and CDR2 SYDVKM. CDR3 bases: TGTGCCAGTCGTACGCGACAGGGTTCAACTAATGAAAAACTGTTTTTT. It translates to CASRTRQGSTNEKLFF. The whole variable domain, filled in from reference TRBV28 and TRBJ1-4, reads DVKVTQSSRYLVKRTGEKVFLECVQDMDHENMFWYRQDPGLGLRLIYFSYDVKMKEKGDIPEGYSVSREKKERFSLILESASTNQTSMYLCASRTRQGSTNEKLFFGSGTQLSVL.

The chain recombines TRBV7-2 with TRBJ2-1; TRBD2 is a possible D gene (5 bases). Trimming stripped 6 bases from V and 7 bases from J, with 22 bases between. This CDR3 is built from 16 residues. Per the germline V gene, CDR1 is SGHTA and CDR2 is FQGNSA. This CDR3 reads CASSGKRPKWANEQFF. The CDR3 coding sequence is TGTGCCAGCAGTGGGAAGCGGCCCAAGTGGGCAAATGAGCAGTTCTTC.

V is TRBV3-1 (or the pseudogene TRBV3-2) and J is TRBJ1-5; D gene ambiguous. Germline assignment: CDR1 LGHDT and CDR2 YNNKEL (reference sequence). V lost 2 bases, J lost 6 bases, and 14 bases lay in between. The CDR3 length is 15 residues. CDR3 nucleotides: TGTGCCAGCAGCCAATCCCCATCGGTCGGTCAGCCCCAGCATTTT. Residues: CASSQSPSVGQPQHF.